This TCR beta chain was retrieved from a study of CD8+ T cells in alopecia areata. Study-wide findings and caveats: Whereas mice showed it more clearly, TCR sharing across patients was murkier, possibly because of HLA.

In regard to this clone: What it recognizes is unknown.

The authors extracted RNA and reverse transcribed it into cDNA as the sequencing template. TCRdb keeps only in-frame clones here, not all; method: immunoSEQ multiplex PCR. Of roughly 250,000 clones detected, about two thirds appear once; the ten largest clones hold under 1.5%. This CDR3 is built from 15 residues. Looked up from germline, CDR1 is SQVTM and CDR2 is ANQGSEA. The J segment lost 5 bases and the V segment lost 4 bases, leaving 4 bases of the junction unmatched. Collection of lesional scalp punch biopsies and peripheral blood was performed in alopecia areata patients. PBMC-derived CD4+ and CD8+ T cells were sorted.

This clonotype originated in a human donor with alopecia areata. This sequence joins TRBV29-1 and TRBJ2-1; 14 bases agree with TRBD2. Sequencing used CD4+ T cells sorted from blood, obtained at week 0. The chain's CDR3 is CSVARTSGGHNEQFF. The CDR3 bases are TGCAGCGTTGCCCGGACTAGCGGGGGGCACAATGAGCAGTTCTTC.